This is a list of T cell receptor beta chains from one sample in a study of T cell repertoires in cytomegalovirus infection. One entry per CDR3 protein, called by TCRdb with MiXCR from the reads. This sample has 250,000 or so distinct CDR3 sequences, with around 15% found just once. Material for sequencing was CD8+ T cells from PBMCs. Every receptor here comes from a human donor in good health (CMV status not recorded). Some clones in this sample may be carry-over from other donors' samples. Each CDR3 is given with its conserved first and last residue. The D gene is left open where the match is weak. The size field is filled for only some rows; it gives once, few, many or a size class.

J: TRBJ2-1; D: .; length: 16; size: few; V: TRBV5-4; DNA: TGTGCCAGCAGCAGCCCGACGGGGGAGTCCTACAATGAGCAGTTCTTC; CDR3: CASSSPTGESYNEQFF
J: TRBJ1-5; D: .; length: 16; size: few; V: TRBV28; DNA: TGTGCCAGCAGTTTAAGGACAGTTGGCAGCAATCAGCCCCAGCATTTT; CDR3: CASSLRTVGSNQPQHF
J: TRBJ2-5; D: .; length: 14; size: few; V: TRBV12-3/TRBV12-4; DNA: TGTGCCAGCAGTTTAGGAAGCGGTGGAGAGACCCAGTACTTC; CDR3: CASSLGSGGETQYF
J: TRBJ2-5; D: .; length: 14; size: .; V: TRBV7-9; DNA: TGTGCCAGCAGCCCCCTACCTACACGAGAAACCCAGTACTTC; CDR3: CASSPLPTRETQYF
J: TRBJ1-1; D: .; length: 15; size: many; V: TRBV12-3/TRBV12-4; DNA: TGTGCCAGCAGTTTAGCGCTAGGGGGGGCCACTGAAGCTTTCTTT; CDR3: CASSLALGGATEAFF
J: TRBJ1-4; D: TRBD1; length: 16; size: many; V: TRBV7-2; DNA: TGTGCCAGCAGCGATAGAATTGGACAGGTTAATGAAAAACTGTTTTTT; CDR3: CASSDRIGQVNEKLFF
J: TRBJ2-2; D: TRBD1; length: 15; size: few; V: TRBV5-4; DNA: TGTGCCAGCAGCCCTGGACAGGACAACACCGGGGAGCTGTTTTTT; CDR3: CASSPGQDNTGELFF
J: TRBJ2-1; D: .; length: 13; size: many; V: TRBV7-9; DNA: TGTGCCAGCAGCTTAGAGGAAAGCGCGGAAGATCGCTTC; CDR3: CASSLEESAEDRF
J: TRBJ2-7; D: .; length: 12; size: many; V: TRBV20-1; DNA: TGCAGTGCTAACAGGGAAAGCTACGAGCAGTACTTC; CDR3: CSANRESYEQYF
J: TRBJ2-2; D: .; length: 16; size: few; V: TRBV28; DNA: TGTGCCAGCATTGGGGGGGCGAGAGCGAACACCGGGGAGCTGTTTTTT; CDR3: CASIGGARANTGELFF
J: TRBJ2-1; D: TRBD2; length: 16; size: .; V: TRBV28; DNA: TGTGCCAGCAGTTTACCGACTAGCGGGGGGTTTAATGAGCAGTTCTTC; CDR3: CASSLPTSGGFNEQFF
J: TRBJ2-1; D: .; length: 16; size: .; V: TRBV7-9; DNA: TGTGCCAGCAGCCCCCCCCGGGCCTACTACCACAATGAGCAGTTCTTC; CDR3: CASSPPRAYYHNEQFF
J: TRBJ1-1; D: .; length: 14; size: few; V: TRBV29-1; DNA: TGCAGCGTTACTGGCTGGGGGGCGAACACTGAAGCTTTCTTT; CDR3: CSVTGWGANTEAFF
J: TRBJ2-7; D: .; length: 10; size: many; V: TRBV19; DNA: TGTGCCAGTAGACAGGGCGAGCAGTACTTC; CDR3: CASRQGEQYF
J: TRBJ2-2; D: .; length: 13; size: many; V: TRBV7-2; DNA: TGTGCCAGCAGATTTGAGGGACCTTGGGAGCTGTTTTTT; CDR3: CASRFEGPWELFF
J: TRBJ1-2; D: .; length: 14; size: few; V: TRBV25-1; DNA: TGTGCCAGCAGTGATCGGCGGAGTAACTATGGCTACACCTTC; CDR3: CASSDRRSNYGYTF
J: TRBJ1-1; D: .; length: 13; size: few; V: TRBV6-1; DNA: TGTGCCAGCAGTGAAGTGTCTCCTACTGAAGCTTTCTTT; CDR3: CASSEVSPTEAFF
J: TRBJ1-5; D: .; length: 14; size: .; V: TRBV10-3; DNA: TGTGCCATCAGTGGGGACCTAGGGAATCAGCCCCAGCATTTT; CDR3: CAISGDLGNQPQHF
J: TRBJ1-6; D: .; length: 16; size: many; V: TRBV27; DNA: TGTGCCAGCACCGATGGGGGGAGCTCCTATAATTCACCCCTCCACTTT; CDR3: CASTDGGSSYNSPLHF
J: TRBJ1-2; D: TRBD1; length: 15; size: few; V: TRBV6-5; DNA: TGTGCCAGCAGTTATACCGGGACAGGGACGTACGGCTACACCTTC; CDR3: CASSYTGTGTYGYTF
J: TRBJ2-3; D: .; length: 16; size: many; V: TRBV7-8; DNA: TGTGCCAGCAGCTCACCCGGGGGTGCTAGCACAGATACGCAGTATTTT; CDR3: CASSSPGGASTDTQYF
J: TRBJ1-1; D: .; length: 13; size: many; V: TRBV7-2; DNA: TGTGCCAGCAGCCGACAGGTGTCCACTGAAGCTTTCTTT; CDR3: CASSRQVSTEAFF
J: TRBJ2-1; D: .; length: 15; size: .; V: TRBV6-2/TRBV6-3; DNA: TGTGCCAGCAGTTCAAACCCGACAGGTGCTTATGAGCAGTTCTTC; CDR3: CASSSNPTGAYEQFF
J: TRBJ1-6; D: TRBD1; length: 14; size: .; V: TRBV2; DNA: TGTGCCAGCAGCGGACAGGGATATGATTCACCCCTCCACTTT; CDR3: CASSGQGYDSPLHF
J: TRBJ2-1; D: TRBD2; length: 20; size: .; V: TRBV20-1; DNA: TGCAGTGCTAGAGACCCCCCCAGGACTAGCGGGTTCAGCTCCTACAATGAGCAGTTCTTC; CDR3: CSARDPPRTSGFSSYNEQFF
J: TRBJ2-5; D: .; length: 17; size: .; V: TRBV7-2; DNA: TGTGCCAGCAGCTTAACCGAGATGCTCAGACACCAAGAGACCCAGTACTTC; CDR3: CASSLTEMLRHQETQYF
J: TRBJ2-7; D: .; length: 12; size: .; V: TRBV28; DNA: TGTGCCAGCAGTCCGCGCAGGGACGAGCAGTACTTC; CDR3: CASSPRRDEQYF
J: TRBJ1-1; D: TRBD1; length: 13; size: many; V: TRBV7-9; DNA: TGTGCCACCGAGGGGGCAATGAACACTGAAGCTTTCTTT; CDR3: CATEGAMNTEAFF
J: TRBJ1-6; D: .; length: 16; size: many; V: TRBV7-2; DNA: TGTGCCAGCAGCCTAGATGGGCGTGTACAGCCCTCACCCCTCCACTTT; CDR3: CASSLDGRVQPSPLHF
J: TRBJ2-7; D: TRBD1; length: 16; size: few; V: TRBV6-5; DNA: TGTGCCAGCAGTTACTACGGGACAGGGTTACCCTACGAGCAGTACTTC; CDR3: CASSYYGTGLPYEQYF
J: TRBJ2-7; D: TRBD1; length: 15; size: few; V: TRBV2; DNA: TGTGCCAGCAGCGGGACAGGGGGTGCAATCTACGAGCAGTACTTC; CDR3: CASSGTGGAIYEQYF
J: TRBJ2-5; D: TRBD1; length: 14; size: many; V: TRBV7-8; DNA: TGTGCCAGCAGCGCGACAGGGGGCGTAGAGACCCAGTACTTC; CDR3: CASSATGGVETQYF
J: TRBJ2-7; D: .; length: 17; size: .; V: TRBV27; DNA: TGTGCCAGCAGCGCAACACCCGCGGGACACCCCTCCTACGAGCAGTACTTC; CDR3: CASSATPAGHPSYEQYF
J: TRBJ1-1; D: .; length: 13; size: once; V: TRBV19; DNA: TGTGCCAGTAGTATATACGTGAACACTGAAGCTTTCTTT; CDR3: CASSIYVNTEAFF
J: TRBJ2-2; D: .; length: 14; size: few; V: TRBV7-6; DNA: TGTGCCAGCAGCTTAGCGGAGGGCACCGGGGAGCTGTTTTTT; CDR3: CASSLAEGTGELFF
J: TRBJ1-5; D: TRBD1; length: 13; size: .; V: TRBV12-3/TRBV12-4; DNA: TGTGCCAGCAGCAGGGGGGCACGCCAGCCCCAGCATTTT; CDR3: CASSRGARQPQHF
J: TRBJ2-3; D: TRBD1; length: 16; size: few; V: TRBV2; DNA: TGTGCCAGCAGTATATCTACAGGGGGGTCCACAGATACGCAGTATTTT; CDR3: CASSISTGGSTDTQYF
J: TRBJ2-1; D: .; length: 15; size: many; V: TRBV7-9; DNA: TGTGCCAGCAGCTTAGTCCCGGGACCACGGAATGAGCAGTTCTTC; CDR3: CASSLVPGPRNEQFF
J: TRBJ1-1; D: .; length: 18; size: .; V: TRBV4-1; DNA: TGCGCCAGCAGCCAAGATAAAGTCGGAACAGACATGAACACTGAAGCTTTCTTT; CDR3: CASSQDKVGTDMNTEAFF
J: TRBJ2-1; D: TRBD2; length: 14; size: few; V: TRBV7-6; DNA: TGTGCCAGCAGCCGTAGCGGGGGGGACAATGAGCAGTTCTTC; CDR3: CASSRSGGDNEQFF
J: TRBJ1-1; D: TRBD1; length: 15; size: many; V: TRBV5-1; DNA: TGCGCCAGCAGCTTGGTGACAGGGACCAACACTGAAGCTTTCTTT; CDR3: CASSLVTGTNTEAFF
J: TRBJ1-4; D: TRBD1; length: 15; size: many; V: TRBV4-1; DNA: TGCGCCAGCAGCCATCTTGACAGGGAGGAAGAAAAACTGTTTTTT; CDR3: CASSHLDREEEKLFF
J: TRBJ1-2; D: .; length: 14; size: .; V: TRBV6-2/TRBV6-3; DNA: TGTGCCAGCAGTTACGGGGGGTTTAACTATGGCTACACCTTC; CDR3: CASSYGGFNYGYTF
J: TRBJ2-5; D: TRBD2; length: 15; size: .; V: TRBV12-3/TRBV12-4; DNA: TGTGCCAGCTCGTACAGCGGGGGGGCCAGAGAGACCCAGTACTTC; CDR3: CASSYSGGARETQYF
J: TRBJ2-1; D: TRBD2; length: 15; size: .; V: TRBV19; DNA: TGTGCCAGTAGGAGGACTAGCGGGGGCTACAATGAGCAGTTCTTC; CDR3: CASRRTSGGYNEQFF